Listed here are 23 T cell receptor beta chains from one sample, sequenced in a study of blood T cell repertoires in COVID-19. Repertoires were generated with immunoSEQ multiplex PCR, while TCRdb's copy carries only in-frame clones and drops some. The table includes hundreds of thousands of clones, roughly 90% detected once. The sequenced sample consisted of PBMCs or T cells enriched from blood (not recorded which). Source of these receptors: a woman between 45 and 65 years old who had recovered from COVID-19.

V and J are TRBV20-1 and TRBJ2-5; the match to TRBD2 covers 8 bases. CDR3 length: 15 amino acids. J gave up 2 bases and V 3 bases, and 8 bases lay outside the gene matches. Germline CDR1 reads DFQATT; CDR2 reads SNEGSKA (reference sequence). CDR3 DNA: TGCAGTGCTAGTCGGTCTAGCGGGCTTCAAGAGACCCAGTACTTC. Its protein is CSASRSSGLQETQYF.

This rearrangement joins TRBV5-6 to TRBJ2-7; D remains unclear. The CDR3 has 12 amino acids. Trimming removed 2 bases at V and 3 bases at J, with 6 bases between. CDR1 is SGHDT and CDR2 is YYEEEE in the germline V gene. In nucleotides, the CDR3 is TGTGCCAGCAGCTTCGGTAACTACGAGCAGTACTTC. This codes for CASSFGNYEQYF.

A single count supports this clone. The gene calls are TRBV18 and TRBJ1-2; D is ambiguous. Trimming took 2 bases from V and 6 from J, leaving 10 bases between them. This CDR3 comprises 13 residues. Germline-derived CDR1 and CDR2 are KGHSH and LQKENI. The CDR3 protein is CASSPMLGDGYTF. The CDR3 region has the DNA TGTGCCAGCTCACCAATGCTCGGAGATGGCTACACCTTC.

This CDR3 is CASSERQGNTEAFF. CDR3 DNA sequence: TGTGCCAGCAGTGAGCGGCAGGGCAACACTGAAGCTTTCTTT. The V and J genes are TRBV2 and TRBJ1-1, with a tentative D call TRBD1 (5 bases). The CDR3 length is 14 residues. CDR1 is SNHLY and CDR2 is FYNNEI in the germline V gene. V lost 3 bases, J lost 2 bases, and 10 bases lay in between.

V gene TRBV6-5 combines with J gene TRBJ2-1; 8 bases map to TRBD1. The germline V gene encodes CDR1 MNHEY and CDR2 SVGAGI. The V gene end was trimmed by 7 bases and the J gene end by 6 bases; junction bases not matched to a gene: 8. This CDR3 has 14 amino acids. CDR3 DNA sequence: TGTGCCAGCACCCGTGACAGGGGACCCAATGAGCAGTTCTTC. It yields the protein CASTRDRGPNEQFF.

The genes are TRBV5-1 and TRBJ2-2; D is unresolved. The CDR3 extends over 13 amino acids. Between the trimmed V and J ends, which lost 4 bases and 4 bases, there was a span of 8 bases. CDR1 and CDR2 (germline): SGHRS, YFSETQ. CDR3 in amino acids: CASSDWSTGELFF. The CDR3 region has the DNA TGCGCCAGCAGCGATTGGAGCACCGGGGAGCTGTTTTTT. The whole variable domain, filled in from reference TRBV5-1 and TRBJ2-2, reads KAGVTQTPRYLIKTRGQQVTLSCSPISGHRSVSWYQQTPGQGLQFLFEYFSETQRNKGNFPGRFSGRQFSNSRSEMNVSTLELGDSALYLCASSDWSTGELFFGEGSRLTVL.

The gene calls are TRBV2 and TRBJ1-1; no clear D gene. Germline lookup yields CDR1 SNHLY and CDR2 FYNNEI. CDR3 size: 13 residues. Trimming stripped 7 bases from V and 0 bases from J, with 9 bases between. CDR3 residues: CASKSSLNTEAFF. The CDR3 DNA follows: TGTGCCAGCAAAAGTAGTCTGAACACTGAAGCTTTCTTT.

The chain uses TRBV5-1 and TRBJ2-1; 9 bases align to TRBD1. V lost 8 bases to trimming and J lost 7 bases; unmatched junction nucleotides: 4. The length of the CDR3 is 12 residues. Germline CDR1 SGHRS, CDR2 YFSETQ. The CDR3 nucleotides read TGCGCCAGTGGGACAGGGAAGAATGAGCAGTTCTTC. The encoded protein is CASGTGKNEQFF.

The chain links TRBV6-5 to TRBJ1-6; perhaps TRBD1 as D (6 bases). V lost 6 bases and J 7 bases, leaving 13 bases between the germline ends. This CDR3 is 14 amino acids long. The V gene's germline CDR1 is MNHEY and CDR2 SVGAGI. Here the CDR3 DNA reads TGTGCCAGCAGGGTGGACAGAACGAATTCACCCCTCCACTTT. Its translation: CASRVDRTNSPLHF.

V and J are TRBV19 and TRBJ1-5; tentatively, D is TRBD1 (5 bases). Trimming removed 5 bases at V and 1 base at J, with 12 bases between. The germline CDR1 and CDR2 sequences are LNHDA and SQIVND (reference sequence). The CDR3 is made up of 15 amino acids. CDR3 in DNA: TGTGCCAGTAGTCTCGACAGCGCGAGCAATCAGCCCCAGCATTTT. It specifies CASSLDSASNQPQHF.

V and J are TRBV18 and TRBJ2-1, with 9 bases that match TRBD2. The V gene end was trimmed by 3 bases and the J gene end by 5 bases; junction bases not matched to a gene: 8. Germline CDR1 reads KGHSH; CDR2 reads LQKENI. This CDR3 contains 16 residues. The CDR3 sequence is CASSPSAGGPNNEQFF. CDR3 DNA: TGTGCCAGCTCACCGTCGGCGGGAGGGCCTAACAATGAGCAGTTCTTC.

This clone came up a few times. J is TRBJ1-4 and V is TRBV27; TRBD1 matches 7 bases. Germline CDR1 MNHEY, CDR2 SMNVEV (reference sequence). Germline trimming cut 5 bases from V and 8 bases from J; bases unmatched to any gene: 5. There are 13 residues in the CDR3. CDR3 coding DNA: TGTGCCAGCAGTCACTTCAGGGGGGAAAAACTGTTTTTT. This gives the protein CASSHFRGEKLFF.

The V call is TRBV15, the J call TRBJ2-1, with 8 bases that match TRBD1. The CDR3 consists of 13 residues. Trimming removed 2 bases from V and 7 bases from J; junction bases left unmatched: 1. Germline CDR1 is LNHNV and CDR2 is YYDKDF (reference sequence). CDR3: CATSRNRGNEQFF. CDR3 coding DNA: TGTGCCACCAGCAGAAACAGGGGGAATGAGCAGTTCTTC.

CDR3 coding DNA: TGTGCCAGCAGCTTAGCGCTGGTGCGGGAGGAATCCTACGAGCAGTACTTC. It encodes CASSLALVREESYEQYF. This chain uses TRBV7-9 with TRBJ2-7; 8 bases align to TRBD2. Germline CDR1 SEHNR, CDR2 FQNEAQ (reference sequence). This CDR3 spans 17 amino acids. Trimming took 0 bases from V and 1 from J; bases not matched to a gene: 8.

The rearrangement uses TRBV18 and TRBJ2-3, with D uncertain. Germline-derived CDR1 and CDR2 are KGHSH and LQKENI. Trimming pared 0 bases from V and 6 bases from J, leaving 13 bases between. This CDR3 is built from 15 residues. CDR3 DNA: TGTGCCAGCTCACCACCTACGGTTAGCCTTGATACGCAGTATTTT. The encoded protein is CASSPPTVSLDTQYF.

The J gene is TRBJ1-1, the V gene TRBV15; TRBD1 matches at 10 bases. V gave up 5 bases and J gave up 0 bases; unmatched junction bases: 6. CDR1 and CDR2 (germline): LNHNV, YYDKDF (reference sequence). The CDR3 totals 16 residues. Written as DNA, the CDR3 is TGTGCCACCAGCGGACCCGGGACAGGGGTGAACACTGAAGCTTTCTTT. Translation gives CATSGPGTGVNTEAFF.

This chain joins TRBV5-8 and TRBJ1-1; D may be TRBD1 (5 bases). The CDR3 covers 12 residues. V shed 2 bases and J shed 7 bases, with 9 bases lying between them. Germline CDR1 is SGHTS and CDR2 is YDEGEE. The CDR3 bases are TGTGCCAGCAGCTTTTGGGGGGTTGAAGCTTTCTTT. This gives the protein CASSFWGVEAFF.

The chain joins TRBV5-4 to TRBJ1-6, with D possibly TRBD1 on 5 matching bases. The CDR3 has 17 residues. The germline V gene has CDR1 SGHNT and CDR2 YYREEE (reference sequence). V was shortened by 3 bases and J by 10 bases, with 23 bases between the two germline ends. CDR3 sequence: CASSSYRLEGPTSPLHF. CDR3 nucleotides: TGTGCCAGCAGCTCTTATAGACTGGAGGGACCAACATCACCCCTCCACTTT.

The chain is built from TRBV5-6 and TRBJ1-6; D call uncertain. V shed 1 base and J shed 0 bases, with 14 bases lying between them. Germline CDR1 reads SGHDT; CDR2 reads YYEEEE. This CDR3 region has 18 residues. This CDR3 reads CASSLMPGANSYNSPLHF. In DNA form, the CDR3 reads TGTGCCAGCAGCTTGATGCCAGGTGCAAACTCCTATAATTCACCCCTCCACTTT.

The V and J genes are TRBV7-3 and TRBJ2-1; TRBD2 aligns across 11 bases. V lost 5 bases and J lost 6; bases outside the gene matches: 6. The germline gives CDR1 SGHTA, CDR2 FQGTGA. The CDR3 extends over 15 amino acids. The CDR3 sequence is CASSATSGSLNEQFF. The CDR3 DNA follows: TGTGCCAGCAGCGCCACTAGCGGGAGTCTCAATGAGCAGTTCTTC.

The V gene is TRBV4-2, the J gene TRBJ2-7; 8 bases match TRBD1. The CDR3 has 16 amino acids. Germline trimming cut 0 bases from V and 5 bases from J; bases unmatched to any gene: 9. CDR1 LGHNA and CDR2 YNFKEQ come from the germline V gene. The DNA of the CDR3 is TGTGCCAGCAGCCAAGATCTAGACAGGGGCAAGAACGAGCAGTACTTC. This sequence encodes CASSQDLDRGKNEQYF.

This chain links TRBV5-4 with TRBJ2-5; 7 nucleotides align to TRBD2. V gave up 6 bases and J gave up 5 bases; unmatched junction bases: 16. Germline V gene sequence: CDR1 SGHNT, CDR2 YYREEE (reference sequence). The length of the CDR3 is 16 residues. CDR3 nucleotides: TGTGCCAGCACCCGGAGCCCCCGGGGGGTTAGGGAGACCCAGTACTTC. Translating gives CASTRSPRGVRETQYF.

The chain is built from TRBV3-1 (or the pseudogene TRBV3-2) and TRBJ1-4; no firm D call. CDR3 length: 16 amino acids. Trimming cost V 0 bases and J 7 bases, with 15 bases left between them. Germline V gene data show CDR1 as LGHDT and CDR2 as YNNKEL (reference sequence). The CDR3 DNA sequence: TGTGCCAGCAGCCAAGACCCGTATAGATGGTCTGAAAAACTGTTTTTT. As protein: CASSQDPYRWSEKLFF.